The 8 T cell receptor beta chains below were found in one sample sequenced in a study of blood T cell repertoires in COVID-19. Only in-frame clones appear in the TCRdb table, and some are missing; sequencing was by immunoSEQ multiplex PCR. The profile shows some 100,000 clones, roughly four fifths of them singletons. The sequencing input was peripheral blood. These receptors were obtained from a human donor in a cohort sampled during active COVID-19.

The chain is built from TRBV6-4 and TRBJ2-2; 12 positions agree with TRBD1. Germline values: CDR1 MRHNA, CDR2 SNTAGT. The CDR3 totals 16 residues. Trimming took 2 bases from V and 7 from J; bases not matched to a gene: 5. CDR3 in DNA: TGTGCCAGCAGTGACCCGGGACAGGGGGCAAGCGGGGAGCTGTTTTTT. Its protein product is CASSDPGQGASGELFF.

The chain employs TRBV7-2 and TRBJ1-1; 8 nucleotides align to TRBD1. V lost 3 bases and J lost 5; bases outside the gene matches: 8. CDR1 is SGHTA and CDR2 is FQGNSA in the germline V gene. The CDR3 consists of 15 residues. The CDR3 nucleotides read TGTGCCAGCAGCTTCCAGGGGACAGGTCGGACTGAAGCTTTCTTT. Protein product: CASSFQGTGRTEAFF.

This chain uses TRBV7-3 with TRBJ1-3, with unresolved D. Deletions cut 5 bases from V and 0 bases from J, with 11 bases between. The CDR3 has 15 amino acids. Per the germline V gene, CDR1 is SGHTA and CDR2 is FQGTGA. CDR3 nucleotide sequence: TGTGCCAGCAGCCGGTCGGGTCACTCTGGAAACACCATATATTTT. It encodes CASSRSGHSGNTIYF.

This sequence joins TRBV7-2 and TRBJ1-3; the match to TRBD1 covers 9 bases. J was trimmed by 0 bases and V by 6 bases; bases with no gene match: 3. The CDR3 is 15 residues long. Germline lookup yields CDR1 SGHTA and CDR2 FQGNSA. CDR3 nucleotides: TGTGCCAGCAGAACGACAGGGGGCTCTGGAAACACCATATATTTT. Its translation is CASRTTGGSGNTIYF.

The chain employs TRBV5-1 and TRBJ1-2; 10 nucleotides line up with TRBD1. CDR3 size: 16 residues. The V and J ends lost 4 bases and 4 bases, in that order; junction bases with no gene match: 10. From germline, CDR1 is SGHRS and CDR2 YFSETQ. This chain's CDR3 is CASSPVGQGTFYGYTF. The CDR3 DNA reads TGCGCCAGCAGCCCCGTGGGACAGGGGACATTCTATGGCTACACCTTC. Based on the CDR3 plus reference TRBV5-1 and TRBJ1-2, the full variable domain is KAGVTQTPRYLIKTRGQQVTLSCSPISGHRSVSWYQQTPGQGLQFLFEYFSETQRNKGNFPGRFSGRQFSNSRSEMNVSTLELGDSALYLCASSPVGQGTFYGYTFGSGTRLTVV.

This clone came up a few times. The V and J genes are TRBV2 and TRBJ1-5; 10 bases map to TRBD1. Germline V gene sequence: CDR1 SNHLY, CDR2 FYNNEI. V trimming: 4 bases; J trimming: 7 bases; junction bases outside the gene matches: 4. The CDR3 totals 14 residues. The CDR3, as DNA: TGTGCCAGCAGTGGACAGGGGGCCGGGCAGCCCCAGCATTTT. Translating it yields CASSGQGAGQPQHF.

The chain carries TRBV9 and TRBJ2-7, with TRBD2 matching over 10 bases. The germline V gene encodes CDR1 SGDLS and CDR2 YYNGEE. J was trimmed by 1 base and V by 3 bases; bases with no gene match: 7. The CDR3 loop spans 16 amino acids. The CDR3 region is CASSAEVAGGSYEQYF. The CDR3 DNA reads as TGTGCCAGCAGCGCAGAAGTAGCGGGGGGTTCCTACGAGCAGTACTTC. The variable domain in full, completed from reference TRBV9 and TRBJ2-7, reads DSGVTQTPKHLITATGQRVTLRCSPRSGDLSVYWYQQSLDQGLQFLIQYYNGEERAKGNILERFSAQQFPDLHSELNLSSLELGDSALYFCASSAEVAGGSYEQYFGPGTRLTVT.

The chain recombines TRBV28 with TRBJ1-4, with 8 nucleotides matching TRBD1. The CDR3 loop spans 15 amino acids. V was pared by 7 bases and J by 5 bases, with 9 bases of the junction left unmatched. Germline V CDR1 and CDR2: MDHEN, SYDVKM. CDR3 in DNA: TGTGCCAGCAACCTTCTCGGGACAGGAAATGAAAAACTGTTTTTT. This gives the protein CASNLLGTGNEKLFF.